The clone carrying this T cell receptor beta chain was counted once. Its antigen remains unidentified. Germline lookup yields CDR1 MNHEY and CDR2 SMNVEV (reference sequence). This CDR3 is built from 16 residues. V was cut by 5 bases and J by 0 bases, with 17 bases left in between. These data are taken from a study of lymphopenia after photon versus proton radiotherapy. The method was immunoSEQ multiplex PCR; TCRdb's version includes in-frame clones alone and lacks a portion of them. The profile shows 15,000 to 20,000 clones, 84% of them singletons. The study, taken as a whole, reports: After lymphocyte nadir, photon-treated repertoires showed oligoclonal expansion, especially CD8+ Temra. Photon-treated patients lost naive T cells and TCR diversity; proton-treated stayed stable. Larger post-nadir TCR diversity loss correlated inversely with survival in deceased patients. Authors raise, but do not show, better survival with proton therapy.

This sequence joins TRBV27 and TRBJ2-7; tentative D call: TRBD2 (6 bases). The specimen was peripheral blood, collected from a patient treated with photon-based radiotherapy. The TCR comes from a woman aged 50 to 60 with pancreatic cancer. The CDR3: CASSPSSGAVSYEQYF. The CDR3 DNA is TGTGCCAGCAGTCCCAGCTCGGGAGCTGTCTCCTACGAGCAGTACTTC.